These 10 T cell receptor beta chains share one sample of origin, sequenced in a study of OX40 agonist ivuxolimab in advanced cancers. Libraries were prepared by immunoSEQ multiplex PCR; TCRdb keeps only in-frame clonotypes and omits some of them. The data hold some 94,000 clones, with about 92% observed a single time. The sample consisted of CD4+ or CD8+ T cells sorted from blood, taken in a trial of the OX40 agonist ivuxolimab. Receptor source: an adult with an advanced solid tumor such as melanoma, head and neck, liver or kidney cancer.

V is TRBV27 and J is TRBJ2-1; 9 positions match TRBD1. CDR1 and CDR2 from the germline V gene are MNHEY and SMNVEV (reference sequence). The CDR3 has 16 amino acids. V lost 3 bases, J lost 4 bases, and 7 bases stayed unmatched. CDR3 protein: CASSFPPGQGYNEQFF. The CDR3 nucleotides read TGTGCCAGCAGTTTTCCACCGGGACAGGGATACAATGAGCAGTTCTTC.

This chain uses TRBV5-8 with TRBJ1-2; D unclear. Germline lookup yields CDR1 SGHTS and CDR2 YDEGEE. The CDR3 sequence is 13 residues long. V lost 0 bases and J lost 6, with 9 bases in between. CDR3 region: CASSLAPADGYTF. In DNA form, the CDR3 reads TGTGCCAGCAGCTTGGCGCCGGCGGATGGCTACACCTTC.

The CDR3 protein is CASRLRELAGGPVAWRNEQFF. The CDR3 coding sequence is TGTGCCAGCAGACTCCGTGAACTAGCGGGGGGGCCAGTAGCTTGGCGGAATGAGCAGTTCTTC. The chain recombines TRBV27 with TRBJ2-1, with TRBD2 identical over 13 bases. Germline CDR1 and CDR2: MNHEY and SMNVEV (reference sequence). This CDR3 is built from 21 residues. With 6 bases clipped from V and 7 bases from J, the junction kept 24 bases outside the gene matches.

This chain joins TRBV6-5 and TRBJ1-1; TRBD1 is a possible D gene (5 bases). Trimming stripped 5 bases from V and 3 bases from J, with 13 bases between. CDR3 length equals 14 residues. Germline-derived CDR1 and CDR2 are MNHEY and SVGAGI. The CDR3 DNA is TGTGCCAGCAGTGAGATGGGGGGGGACACTGAAGCTTTCTTT. It is translated as CASSEMGGDTEAFF.

The genes are TRBV27 and TRBJ2-5; possibly TRBD1 or TRBD2 for D (5 bases each). The CDR3 sequence is 14 residues long. Germline CDR1 is MNHEY and CDR2 is SMNVEV (reference sequence). V was clipped by 4 bases and J by 4 bases, with 13 bases between them. The CDR3 protein is CASSSGTFGETQYF. The CDR3 coding sequence is TGTGCCAGCAGTTCCGGGACCTTTGGAGAGACCCAGTACTTC.

The V gene is TRBV30, the J gene TRBJ1-1; 7 bases map to TRBD1. This CDR3 is 11 amino acids long. V lost 8 bases and J lost 6; bases outside the gene matches: 6. The germline V gene encodes CDR1 GTSNPN and CDR2 SVGIG (reference sequence). In DNA, the CDR3 is TGTGCCCAAGAGGGGGCATCTGAAGCTTTCTTT. Translation: CAQEGASEAFF.

The chain employs TRBV27 and TRBJ2-3; 7 bases align to TRBD1. The CDR3 is 15 residues long. Germline V gene sequence: CDR1 MNHEY, CDR2 SMNVEV (reference sequence). V was clipped by 3 bases and J by 1 base; unmatched bases: 4. The CDR3 reads CASSLVGGGTDTQYF. CDR3 in DNA: TGTGCCAGCAGTTTGGTAGGGGGCGGCACAGATACGCAGTATTTT.

This chain uses TRBV2 with TRBJ2-3, with D hard to call. Trimming took off 6 bases at V and 0 bases at J, with 7 bases between the two ends. In germline, CDR1 is SNHLY, CDR2 FYNNEI. This CDR3 has 13 amino acids. The CDR3 protein is CASSLKSTDTQYF. The CDR3 bases are TGTGCCAGCAGCCTCAAAAGCACAGATACGCAGTATTTT.

This clone was detected only once. This sample also contains other DNA sequences that code for the same CDR3. The genes are TRBV19 and TRBJ2-7; 11 nucleotides match TRBD1. J gave up 1 base and V 3 bases, and 2 bases lay outside the gene matches. CDR1 and CDR2 (germline): LNHDA, SQIVND (reference sequence). The CDR3 contains 15 residues. The CDR3 protein is CASSIGTGGSYEQYF. CDR3 nucleotide sequence: TGTGCCAGTAGTATCGGGACAGGGGGGTCCTACGAGCAGTACTTC.

The V call is TRBV9, the J call TRBJ1-1; the D is unclear. Germline V gene lookup returns CDR1 SGDLS and CDR2 YYNGEE. The V and J ends lost 0 bases and 3 bases respectively, with 6 bases between them. This CDR3 contains 13 residues. The CDR3: CASSVGAYTEAFF. As DNA, the CDR3 is TGTGCCAGCAGCGTAGGGGCTTACACTGAAGCTTTCTTT.